This T cell receptor beta chain originates from a study of cytomegalovirus exposure and HLA in healthy donors (dated by TCRdb to 2017 to 2019). The study in broad terms: The 650 to 750 repertoires of the first cohort and the roughly 120 validation repertoires were produced on the same platform, according to a later analysis. The study was designed to test whether signatures of past pathogen exposure could be identified by cataloging public T cell receptors. Besides the first cohort of approximately 670 subjects, a separate validation cohort made up of 95 to 150 different subjects was used. High-throughput TCR immunosequencing, statistical association of individual TCRs with disease status, and machine learning were combined to predict cytomegalovirus infection status.

The donors belonged to the validation cohort of over a hundred subjects, which was separate from the 666-subject first cohort. Library preparation was by the immunoSEQ multiplex PCR assay. The authors' analysis ran thus. A statistical classification framework was built for diagnosing cytomegalovirus status from the catalog of TCR beta chain sequences. Sourced from immuneACCESS, this table was stored by TCRdb with only in-frame sequences that have V and J called. A share of the clones is absent; for the studies checked, an unresolved V gene accounts for under half, and the remainder has no known explanation. V and J calls plus clone size are reproduced from that table; the DNA served to infer D and trimming. Present in this sample are some 83,000 clones, approximately 94% of which were seen just once. The biggest ten clones account for 3.3% of the sample. Turning to this clone: The specificity of this receptor is unknown. No much larger clonotype is one base removed from it; base qualities were not supplied.

The paper as a whole reports these results and caveats: Most TCR sequences were observed very rarely across donors, whereas some public TCRs were present in many individuals. In the study, approximately 150 TCR beta chains were listed as associated with cytomegalovirus. The validation cohort had no HLA typing available for a later analysis, so co-occurrence within that cohort was assessed over all 130 or so repertoires. The classifier was reported to diagnose cytomegalovirus status with high specificity and sensitivity in both the original and validation cohorts. Of the cluster scores, roughly 95% were above 0 in a later analysis, which found that TCRs clustered in the first cohort also tended to co-occur in the 95 to 150 validation repertoires. According to the authors, the approach could potentially be generalized to other disease states and immunological phenotypes. In vitro tests confirmed that three of the cytomegalovirus-associated TCR beta chains recognize cytomegalovirus antigens.

The sequenced sample consisted of PBMCs. The TCR was taken from a young woman in good health and CMV-seropositive.

The CDR3 protein: CASSRPVRTTSGGYTF. The sequenced DNA is TGTGCCAGCAGTCGACCAGTACGGACAACCTCCGGGGGCTACACCTTC. The V and J segments used are TRBV28 and TRBJ1-2; a weak D assignment points to TRBD1 (5 bases agree). The germline V gene provides CDR1 MDHEN and CDR2 SYDVKM. V is clipped by 5 bases and J by 8 bases, and the sequence between their germline boundaries is 24 bases long. Counted from cysteine to phenylalanine, this CDR3 has 16 amino acids. The sequence is cut down to CDR3 DNA, 48 bases in frame from base 1.